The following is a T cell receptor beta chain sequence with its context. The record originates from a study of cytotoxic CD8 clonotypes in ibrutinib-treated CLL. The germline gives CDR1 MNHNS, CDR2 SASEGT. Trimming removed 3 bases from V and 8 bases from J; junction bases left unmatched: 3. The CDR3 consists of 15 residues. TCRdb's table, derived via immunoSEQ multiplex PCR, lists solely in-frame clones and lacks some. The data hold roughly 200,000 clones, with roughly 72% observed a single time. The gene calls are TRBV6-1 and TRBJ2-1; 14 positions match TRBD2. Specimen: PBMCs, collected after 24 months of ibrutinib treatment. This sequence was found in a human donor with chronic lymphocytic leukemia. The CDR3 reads CASSEGLAGVDEQFF. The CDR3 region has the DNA TGTGCCAGCAGTGAGGGACTAGCGGGAGTCGATGAGCAGTTCTTC.